This T cell receptor (beta chain) came from a study of blood T cell repertoires in COVID-19 (dated by TCRdb to 2018 to 2021). Broadly, across the study: Samples covering the acute and convalescent phases of COVID-19 were provided by collaborators in the United States, Italy and Spain. The material from the prospective study consisted of cDNA or gDNA derived from T cells, B-cell-depleted T cells, or PBMCs. A freely available public database, intended as a resource for researchers studying the immune response to SARS-CoV-2, is where the repertoires were released. The samples were drawn from the first 160 participants of the ongoing ImmuneRACE study and from 1,254 subjects provided by 6 global collaborators. Deeply sampled blood TCRbeta repertoires from subjects exposed to, actively infected with, or recovered from COVID-19 were included in the dataset. Nearly every sample came with metadata listing a de-identified subject ID, COVID-19 status, age in years and sex. Where available, HLA class I and class II types were taken from metadata supplied by the sample provider and were not determined by assay-based typing.

TCRbeta CDR3 regions were amplified from genomic DNA by means of the immunoSEQ Assay, a bias-controlled multiplex PCR. The paper's processing steps were these. The number of nucleated cells in each sample was estimated from the amplification of reference gene primers within the assay. To quantify the absolute abundance of each unique TCRbeta CDR3 rearrangement, sequence reads were collapsed and filtered. For each sample, productive Simpson clonality was calculated by taking the square root of Simpson's diversity index across productive rearrangements. In its TCRdb copy, this immuneACCESS table keeps in-frame sequences only and misses some clones. Where compared with another copy, unresolved V genes explain less than half of these, and the others have no known cause. Clone size and the V and J calls come from that table; the DNA yielded D and trimming. The sample table records 100,000 to 120,000 clones; roughly four fifths of these occur just once. The ten largest clones represent approximately 17% of the sample.

Concerning this clone itself: The specificity of this receptor is unknown. No base qualities exist here, and no much larger clone lies one base off it.

Summary of the overall study and its limitations: How much clinical and demographic metadata was included differed by source and by participant, and the metadata was provided uncurated.

Taken from cysteine to phenylalanine, the CDR3 has 14 residues. Only the CDR3 DNA stays, 42 bases, in frame from base 1. V lost 0 bases and J lost 4 bases; the stretch between them is 4 bases long. CDR1 and CDR2 were assigned from the germline V gene as LGHNA and YSLEER. Collaborating institutions collected whole blood in K2EDTA tubes following their own protocols. For TCRbeta analysis, collaborators shipped samples as frozen whole blood, isolated PBMCs, or DNA extracted from either of those sample types. The sequence was collected from an older woman with acute or convalescent COVID-19. The sequencing input was peripheral blood. The chain was built from TRBV4-3 and TRBJ2-6; there is no confident call for the D gene. The nucleotides are TGCGCCAGCAGCCAAGACCTGGGGGCCAACGTCCTGACTTTC. This sequence encodes CASSQDLGANVLTF.